Shown below are 19 T cell receptor beta chains from a single sample sequenced in a study of T cell changes during pregnancy in multiple sclerosis. Sequenced by immunoSEQ multiplex PCR; TCRdb stores in-frame clones only, minus some. The sample includes 55,000 to 65,000 clones, roughly 89% of them seen just once. Source: peripheral blood, taken in the second trimester of pregnancy. The receptor set was obtained from a female donor with multiple sclerosis, enrolled in a pregnancy study.

This sequence joins TRBV2 and TRBJ2-3; possible D gene TRBD1, 5 bases. CDR3 length: 18 residues. Deletions cut 4 bases from V and 4 bases from J, with 24 bases between. In germline, CDR1 is SNHLY, CDR2 FYNNEI. CDR3 sequence reads: CASSGGVLGLSGADTQYF. Here the CDR3 DNA reads TGTGCCAGCAGTGGTGGAGTGCTGGGGCTTAGTGGGGCAGATACGCAGTATTTT. Looking up the rest from reference TRBV2 and TRBJ2-3 gives the full variable domain: EPEVTQTPSHQVTQMGQEVILRCVPISNHLYFYWYRQILGQKVEFLVSFYNNEISEKSEIFDDQFSVERPDGSNFTLKIRSTKLEDSAMYFCASSGGVLGLSGADTQYFGPGTRLTVL.

This clone has only a few counts. The chain links TRBV19 to TRBJ2-5; D may be TRBD2 (5 bases). The CDR3 sequence is 13 residues long. V lost 5 bases and J lost 7, with 14 bases in between. Germline CDR1 LNHDA, CDR2 SQIVND (reference sequence). The CDR3 loop is CASSGTGWATQYF. In DNA form, the CDR3 reads TGTGCCAGTAGTGGTACGGGGTGGGCGACCCAGTACTTC.

The table lists this clone with a count of one. The chain is built from TRBV28 and TRBJ2-7, with D possibly TRBD1 on 6 matching bases. Germline CDR1 is MDHEN and CDR2 is SYDVKM. V was pared by 4 bases and J by 2 bases, with 6 bases between. The CDR3 totals 12 residues. CDR3 DNA sequence: TGTGCCAGCAGTTGGGACACCTACGAGCAGTACTTC. Translation: CASSWDTYEQYF.

The chain has TRBV28 and TRBJ2-7; 11 bases are a match to TRBD1. CDR1 is MDHEN, CDR2 SYDVKM, per germline. The V and J ends lost 6 bases and 2 bases, in that order; junction bases with no gene match: 6. CDR3 size: 15 residues. The CDR3 loop reads CASSQGGQGAYEQYF. As DNA, the CDR3 is TGTGCCAGCAGCCAAGGGGGACAGGGGGCCTACGAGCAGTACTTC.

The chain links TRBV7-2 to TRBJ2-1; 9 positions match TRBD2. Per the germline V gene, CDR1 is SGHTA and CDR2 is FQGNSA. J lost 6 bases, V lost 1 base, and 4 bases had no gene match. CDR3 size: 15 residues. CDR3: CASSLGVAGANEQFF. The CDR3 coding sequence is TGTGCCAGCAGCTTAGGGGTAGCGGGAGCCAATGAGCAGTTCTTC. The full variable domain, in which reference TRBV7-2 and TRBJ2-1 provide the parts outside the CDR3, is GAGVSQSPSNKVTEKGKDVELRCDPISGHTALYWYRQSLGQGLEFLIYFQGNSAPDKSGLPSDRFSAERTGGSVSTLTIQRTQQEDSAVYLCASSLGVAGANEQFFGPGTRLTVL.

J is TRBJ2-7 and V is TRBV11-1; perhaps TRBD2 as D (7 bases). The germline gives CDR1 SGHAT, CDR2 FQDESV (reference sequence). There are 16 residues in the CDR3. The V and J ends lost 3 bases and 3 bases respectively, with 18 bases between them. The DNA of the CDR3 is TGTGCCAGCAGCTTGGCGGGGGCGGATCCTTACTACGAGCAGTACTTC. It specifies CASSLAGADPYYEQYF.

The chain uses TRBV28 and TRBJ2-5, with TRBD1 matching 8 bases. Germline-derived CDR1 and CDR2 are MDHEN and SYDVKM. The CDR3 is 15 residues long. Trimming cost V 7 bases and J 7 bases; bases outside gene matches: 14. In DNA, the CDR3 is TGTGCCAGCACCAAACCCGGACAGGGAGTAACGACCCAGTACTTC. As protein: CASTKPGQGVTTQYF.

This chain connects TRBV11-2 to TRBJ2-7; TRBD2 aligns across 14 bases. Germline values: CDR1 SGHAT, CDR2 FQNNGV. CDR3 size: 14 residues. V gave up 3 bases and J gave up 8 bases; unmatched junction bases: 3. This chain's CDR3 is CASSFGTSGSKQYF. The CDR3 DNA reads as TGTGCCAGCAGCTTCGGGACTAGCGGGAGCAAGCAGTACTTC.

The chain recombines TRBV21-1 with TRBJ2-5; the D call TRBD2 from the table was never checked on the DNA. TRBV21-1 is given as a pseudogene. The CDR3 has 13 residues. CDR3 protein: CARPKRYQETQYF. In DNA, the CDR3 is TGTGCCAGACCGAAGAGGTACCAAGAGACCCAGTACTTC.

The V and J genes are TRBV4-1 and TRBJ2-3; possibly TRBD2 for D (5 bases). V was clipped by 2 bases and J by 2 bases, with 14 bases between them. The CDR3 contains 16 residues. Germline CDR1 is MGHRA and CDR2 is YSYEKL. The CDR3 here is CASSQWHGIHTDTQYF. In DNA, the CDR3 is TGCGCCAGCAGCCAATGGCACGGGATCCACACAGATACGCAGTATTTT.

This rearrangement joins TRBV5-1 to TRBJ2-2, with 10 bases identical to TRBD1. This CDR3 region has 17 residues. In germline, CDR1 is SGHRS, CDR2 YFSETQ. V lost 5 bases and J lost 6; bases outside the gene matches: 13. DNA for the CDR3: TGCGCCAGCAGTCACCGGGACAGGGGACTTACCCCCGGGGAGCTGTTTTTT. This gives the protein CASSHRDRGLTPGELFF. The complete variable domain, with remaining parts taken from reference TRBV5-1 and TRBJ2-2, reads KAGVTQTPRYLIKTRGQQVTLSCSPISGHRSVSWYQQTPGQGLQFLFEYFSETQRNKGNFPGRFSGRQFSNSRSEMNVSTLELGDSALYLCASSHRDRGLTPGELFFGEGSRLTVL.

CDR3 region: CASSTGTSGLRVYEQYF. CDR3 in DNA: TGCGCCAGCAGCACCGGGACTAGCGGTCTCCGGGTCTACGAGCAGTACTTC. J is TRBJ2-7 and V is TRBV5-1; 11 bases are a match to TRBD2. Germline CDR1 reads SGHRS; CDR2 reads YFSETQ. Germline trimming cut 4 bases from V and 3 bases from J; bases unmatched to any gene: 12. The CDR3 loop spans 17 amino acids. Variable domain in full (rest from reference TRBV5-1 and TRBJ2-7): KAGVTQTPRYLIKTRGQQVTLSCSPISGHRSVSWYQQTPGQGLQFLFEYFSETQRNKGNFPGRFSGRQFSNSRSEMNVSTLELGDSALYLCASSTGTSGLRVYEQYFGPGTRLTVT.

The gene calls are TRBV10-1 and TRBJ2-7, with 7 nucleotides matching TRBD2. V shed 2 bases, J shed 6 bases, and the junction held 10 bases outside the gene matches. The CDR3 has 15 residues. Germline CDR1 and CDR2: WNHNN and SYGVQD (reference sequence). The CDR3 loop is CASSEMREKSGEQYF. The CDR3 coding sequence is TGCGCCAGCAGTGAGATGCGGGAGAAGTCAGGCGAGCAGTACTTC.

This clone has only one observation. The chain links TRBV10-3 to TRBJ1-4; 7 bases are a match to TRBD1. Trimming took 6 bases from V and 3 from J; bases not matched to a gene: 16. Germline V gene data show CDR1 as ENHRY and CDR2 as SYGVKD. The CDR3 totals 18 residues. DNA for the CDR3: TGTGCCATCAGCGACACCGGCTTGTCAGGGGGAGCTAATGAAAAACTGTTTTTT. Translation: CAISDTGLSGGANEKLFF.

J is TRBJ1-4 and V is TRBV5-6; 7 bases are shared with TRBD1. The CDR3 spans 15 residues. V shed 0 bases, J shed 4 bases, and the junction held 3 bases outside the gene matches. The germline V gene encodes CDR1 SGHDT and CDR2 YYEEEE. The CDR3 coding sequence is TGTGCCAGCAGCTTGGGGGACAGTCGTAATGAAAAACTGTTTTTT. It is translated as CASSLGDSRNEKLFF.

The chain recombines TRBV27 with TRBJ1-2, with D maybe TRBD1 (5 bases). This CDR3 has 13 residues. Germline CDR1 is MNHEY and CDR2 is SMNVEV (reference sequence). Trimming removed 8 bases from V and 8 bases from J, with 18 bases in between. CDR3 nucleotides: TGTGCCAGCCGGAAGACAGACGAGCTAGGCTACACCTTC. As protein: CASRKTDELGYTF.

The chain employs TRBV6-4 and TRBJ1-5; D not certain. V gave up 2 bases and J gave up 5 bases, with 7 bases separating them. The CDR3 totals 13 residues. Germline lookup yields CDR1 MRHNA and CDR2 SNTAGT. The CDR3 DNA is TGTGCCAGCAGTGACGGGCCCTATCAGCCCCAGCATTTT. It translates to CASSDGPYQPQHF.

V gene TRBV2 combines with J gene TRBJ1-4; 10 bases match TRBD1. V was clipped by 8 bases and J by 8 bases; unmatched bases: 5. The CDR3 has 13 amino acids. The germline gives CDR1 SNHLY, CDR2 FYNNEI. The CDR3 here is CASAGTGVEKLFF. CDR3 sequence (DNA): TGTGCCAGCGCCGGGACAGGGGTGGAAAAACTGTTTTTT.

The gene calls are TRBV7-9 and TRBJ2-3; D might be TRBD1 (6 bases). CDR3 length: 13 amino acids. V was trimmed by 11 bases and J by 6 bases, leaving 18 bases between them. Germline V gene sequence: CDR1 SEHNR, CDR2 FQNEAQ (reference sequence). The CDR3 region has the DNA TGTGCCCAGCACAGTAGGGACAAGGATACGCAGTATTTT. Amino acids: CAQHSRDKDTQYF.